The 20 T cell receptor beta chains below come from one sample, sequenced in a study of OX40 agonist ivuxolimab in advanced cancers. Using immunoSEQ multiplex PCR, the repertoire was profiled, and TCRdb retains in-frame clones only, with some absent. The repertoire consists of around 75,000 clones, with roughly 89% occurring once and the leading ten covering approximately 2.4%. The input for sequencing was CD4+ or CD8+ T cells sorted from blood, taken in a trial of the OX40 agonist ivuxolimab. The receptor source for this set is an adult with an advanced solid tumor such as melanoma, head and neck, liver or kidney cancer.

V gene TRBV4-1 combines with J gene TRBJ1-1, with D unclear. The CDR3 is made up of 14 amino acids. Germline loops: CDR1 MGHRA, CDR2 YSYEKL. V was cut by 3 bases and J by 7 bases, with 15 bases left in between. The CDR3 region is CASSHVGSGREAFF. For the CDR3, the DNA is TGCGCCAGCAGCCACGTTGGGTCAGGCCGTGAAGCTTTCTTT.

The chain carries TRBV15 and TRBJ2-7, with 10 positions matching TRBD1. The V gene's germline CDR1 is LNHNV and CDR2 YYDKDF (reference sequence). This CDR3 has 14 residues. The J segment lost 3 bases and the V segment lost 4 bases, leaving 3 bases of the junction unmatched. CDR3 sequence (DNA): TGTGCCACCAGCAAAAGGACAGGGGGCTACGAGCAGTACTTC. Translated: CATSKRTGGYEQYF.

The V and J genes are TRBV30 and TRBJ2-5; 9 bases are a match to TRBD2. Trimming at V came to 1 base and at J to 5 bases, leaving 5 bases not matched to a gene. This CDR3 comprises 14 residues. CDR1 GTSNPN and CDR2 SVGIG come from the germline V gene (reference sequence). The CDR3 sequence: CAWSAWTSDETQYF. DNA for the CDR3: TGTGCCTGGAGTGCATGGACTAGCGACGAGACCCAGTACTTC.

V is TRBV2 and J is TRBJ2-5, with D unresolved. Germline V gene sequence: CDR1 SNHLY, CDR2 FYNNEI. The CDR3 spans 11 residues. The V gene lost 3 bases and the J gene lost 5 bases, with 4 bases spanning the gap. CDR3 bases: TGTGCCAGCAGTGACATGGAGACCCAGTACTTC. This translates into CASSDMETQYF. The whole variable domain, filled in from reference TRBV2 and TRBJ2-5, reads EPEVTQTPSHQVTQMGQEVILRCVPISNHLYFYWYRQILGQKVEFLVSFYNNEISEKSEIFDDQFSVERPDGSNFTLKIRSTKLEDSAMYFCASSDMETQYFGPGTRLLVL.

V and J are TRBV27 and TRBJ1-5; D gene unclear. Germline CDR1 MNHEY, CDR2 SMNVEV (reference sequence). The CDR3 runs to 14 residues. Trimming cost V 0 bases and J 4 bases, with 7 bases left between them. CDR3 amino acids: CASSLSYGNQPQHF. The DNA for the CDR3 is TGTGCCAGCAGTTTATCGTACGGGAATCAGCCCCAGCATTTT.

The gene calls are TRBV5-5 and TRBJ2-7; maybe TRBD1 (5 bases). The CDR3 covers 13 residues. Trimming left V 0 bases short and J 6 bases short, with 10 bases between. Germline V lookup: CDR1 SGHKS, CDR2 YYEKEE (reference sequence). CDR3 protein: CASSLVPGREQYF. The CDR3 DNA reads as TGTGCCAGCAGCTTGGTCCCAGGGCGCGAGCAGTACTTC.

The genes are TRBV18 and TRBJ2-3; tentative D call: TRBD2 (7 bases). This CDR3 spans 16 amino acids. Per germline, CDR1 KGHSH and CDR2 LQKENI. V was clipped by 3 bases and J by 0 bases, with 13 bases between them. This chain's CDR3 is CASSPPAGASTDTQYF. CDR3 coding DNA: TGTGCCAGCTCACCTCCTGCGGGGGCTAGCACAGATACGCAGTATTTT.

The CDR3 is CASSPQISGTRGNGYTF. In nucleotides, the CDR3 is TGCGCCAGCAGCCCTCAGATATCCGGGACAAGGGGGAATGGCTACACCTTC. The chain joins TRBV5-1 to TRBJ1-2, with a weak D call TRBD1 (6 bases). Germline CDR1 SGHRS, CDR2 YFSETQ. The V end was cut by 4 bases, the J end by 6 bases, with 25 bases between. The CDR3 runs 17 residues.

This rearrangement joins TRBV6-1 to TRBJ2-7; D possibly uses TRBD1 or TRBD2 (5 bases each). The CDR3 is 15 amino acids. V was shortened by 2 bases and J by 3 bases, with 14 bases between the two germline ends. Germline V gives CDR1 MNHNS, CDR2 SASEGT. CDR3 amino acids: CASSETLGTRYEQYF. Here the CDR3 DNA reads TGTGCCAGCAGTGAAACGTTAGGGACGCGCTACGAGCAGTACTTC.

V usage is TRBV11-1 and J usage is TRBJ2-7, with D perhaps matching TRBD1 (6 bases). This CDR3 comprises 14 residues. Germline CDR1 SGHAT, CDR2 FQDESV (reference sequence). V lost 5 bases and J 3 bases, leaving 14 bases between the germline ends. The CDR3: CASSPGQTFYEQYF. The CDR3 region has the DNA TGTGCCAGCAGCCCGGGACAAACCTTCTACGAGCAGTACTTC. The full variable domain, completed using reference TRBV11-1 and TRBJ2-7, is EAEVAQSPRYKITEKSQAVAFWCDPISGHATLYWYRQILGQGPELLVQFQDESVVDDSQLPKDRFSAERLKGVDSTLKIQPAELGDSAMYLCASSPGQTFYEQYFGPGTRLTVT.

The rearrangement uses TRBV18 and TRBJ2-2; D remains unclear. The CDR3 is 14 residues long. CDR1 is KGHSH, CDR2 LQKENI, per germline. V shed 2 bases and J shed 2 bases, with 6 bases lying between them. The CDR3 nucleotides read TGTGCCAGCTCACCAATCGCAAACACCGGGGAGCTGTTTTTT. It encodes CASSPIANTGELFF.

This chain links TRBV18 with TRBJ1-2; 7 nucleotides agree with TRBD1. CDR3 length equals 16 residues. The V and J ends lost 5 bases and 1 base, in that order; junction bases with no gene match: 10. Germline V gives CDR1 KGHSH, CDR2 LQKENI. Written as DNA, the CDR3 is TGTGCCAGCTCAACCTCGACAGGGAGGGTTAACTATGGCTACACCTTC. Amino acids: CASSTSTGRVNYGYTF.

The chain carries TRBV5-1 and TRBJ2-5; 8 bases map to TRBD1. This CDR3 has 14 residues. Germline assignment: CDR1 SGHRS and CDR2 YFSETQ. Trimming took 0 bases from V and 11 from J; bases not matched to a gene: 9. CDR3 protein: CASSLVSGGGEQYF. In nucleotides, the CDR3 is TGCGCCAGCAGCTTGGTTTCAGGGGGCGGTGAGCAGTACTTC. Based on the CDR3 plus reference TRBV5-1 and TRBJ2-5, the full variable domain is KAGVTQTPRYLIKTRGQQVTLSCSPISGHRSVSWYQQTPGQGLQFLFEYFSETQRNKGNFPGRFSGRQFSNSRSEMNVSTLELGDSALYLCASSLVSGGGEQYFGPGTRLLVL.

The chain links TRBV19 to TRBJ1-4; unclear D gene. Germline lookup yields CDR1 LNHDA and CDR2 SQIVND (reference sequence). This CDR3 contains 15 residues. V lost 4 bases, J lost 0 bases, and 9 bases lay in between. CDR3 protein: CASSTTAATNEKLFF. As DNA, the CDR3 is TGTGCCAGTAGTACGACCGCCGCAACTAATGAAAAACTGTTTTTT. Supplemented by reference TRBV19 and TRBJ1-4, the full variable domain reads DGGITQSPKYLFRKEGQNVTLSCEQNLNHDAMYWYRQDPGQGLRLIYYSQIVNDFQKGDIAEGYSVSREKKESFPLTVTSAQKNPTAFYLCASSTTAATNEKLFFGSGTQLSVL.

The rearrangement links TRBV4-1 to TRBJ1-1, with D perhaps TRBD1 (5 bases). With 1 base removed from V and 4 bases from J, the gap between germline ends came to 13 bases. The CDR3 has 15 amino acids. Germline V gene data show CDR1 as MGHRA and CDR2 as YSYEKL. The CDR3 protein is CASSQVGGSVTEAFF. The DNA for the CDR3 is TGCGCCAGCAGCCAAGTCGGGGGTTCGGTCACTGAAGCTTTCTTT.

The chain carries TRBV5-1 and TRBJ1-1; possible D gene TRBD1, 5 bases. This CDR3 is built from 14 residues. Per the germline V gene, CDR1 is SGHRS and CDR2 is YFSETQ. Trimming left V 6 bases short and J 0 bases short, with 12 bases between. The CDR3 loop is CASNPTGLNTEAFF. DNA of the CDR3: TGCGCCAGCAACCCCACGGGGCTGAACACTGAAGCTTTCTTT.

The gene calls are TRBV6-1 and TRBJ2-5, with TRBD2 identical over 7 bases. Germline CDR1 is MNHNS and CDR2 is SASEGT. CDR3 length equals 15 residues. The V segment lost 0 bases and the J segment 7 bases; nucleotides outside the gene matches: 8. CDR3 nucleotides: TGTGCCAGCAGTGAAGCGCTAGCGGTCGCTGGGACCCAGTACTTC. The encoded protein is CASSEALAVAGTQYF.

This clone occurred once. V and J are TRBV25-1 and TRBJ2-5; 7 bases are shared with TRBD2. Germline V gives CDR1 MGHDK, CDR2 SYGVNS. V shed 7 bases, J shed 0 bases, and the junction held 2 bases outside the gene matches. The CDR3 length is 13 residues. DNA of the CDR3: TGTGCCAGCATTAGCGGGTACCAAGAGACCCAGTACTTC. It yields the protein CASISGYQETQYF.

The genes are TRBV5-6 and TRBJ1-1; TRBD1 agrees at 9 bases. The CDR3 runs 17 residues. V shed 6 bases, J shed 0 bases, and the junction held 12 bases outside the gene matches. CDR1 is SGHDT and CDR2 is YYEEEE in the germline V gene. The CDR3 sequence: CASIVNRGRGVNTEAFF. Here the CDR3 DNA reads TGTGCCAGCATCGTTAACAGGGGGCGGGGAGTGAACACTGAAGCTTTCTTT.

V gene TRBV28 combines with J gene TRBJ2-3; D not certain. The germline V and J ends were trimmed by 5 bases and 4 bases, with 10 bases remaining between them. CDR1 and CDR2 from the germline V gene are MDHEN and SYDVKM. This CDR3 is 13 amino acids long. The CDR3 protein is CASSDQWADTQYF. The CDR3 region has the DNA TGTGCCAGCAGTGACCAGTGGGCAGATACGCAGTATTTT.